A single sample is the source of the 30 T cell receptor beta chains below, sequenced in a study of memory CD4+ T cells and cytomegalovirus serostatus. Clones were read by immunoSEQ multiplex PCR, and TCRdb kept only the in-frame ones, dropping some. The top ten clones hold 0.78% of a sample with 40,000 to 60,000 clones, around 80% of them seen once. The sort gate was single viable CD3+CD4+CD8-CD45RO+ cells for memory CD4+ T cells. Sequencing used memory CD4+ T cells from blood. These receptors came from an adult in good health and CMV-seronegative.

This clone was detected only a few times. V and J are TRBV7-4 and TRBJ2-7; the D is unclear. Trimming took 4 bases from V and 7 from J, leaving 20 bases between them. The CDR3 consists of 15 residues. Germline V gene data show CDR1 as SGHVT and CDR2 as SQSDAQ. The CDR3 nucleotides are TGTGCCAGCAGCTCCCGCCGGACCCCCCCGGAGGAGCAGTACTTC. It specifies CASSSRRTPPEEQYF.

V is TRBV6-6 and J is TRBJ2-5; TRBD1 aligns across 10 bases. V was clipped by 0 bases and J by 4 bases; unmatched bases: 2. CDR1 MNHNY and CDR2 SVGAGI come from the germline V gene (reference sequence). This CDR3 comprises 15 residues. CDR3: CASSYSDRGRETQYF. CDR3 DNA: TGTGCCAGCAGTTACTCCGACAGGGGGCGAGAGACCCAGTACTTC.

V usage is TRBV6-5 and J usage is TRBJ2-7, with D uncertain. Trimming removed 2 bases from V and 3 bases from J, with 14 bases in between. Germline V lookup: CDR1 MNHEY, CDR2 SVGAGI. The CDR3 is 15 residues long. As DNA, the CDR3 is TGTGCCAGCAGTTACGCAGGCCTAAAATTCTACGAGCAGTACTTC. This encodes CASSYAGLKFYEQYF.

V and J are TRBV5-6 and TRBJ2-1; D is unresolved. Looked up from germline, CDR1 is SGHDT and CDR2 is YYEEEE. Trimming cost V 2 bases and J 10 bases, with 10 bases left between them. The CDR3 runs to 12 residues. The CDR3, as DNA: TGTGCCAGCAGCTTTAGCCCCGCGGAGCAGTTCTTC. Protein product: CASSFSPAEQFF.

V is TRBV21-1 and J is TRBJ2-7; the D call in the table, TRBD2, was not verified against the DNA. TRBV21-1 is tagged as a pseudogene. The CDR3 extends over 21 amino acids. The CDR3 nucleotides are TGTGCCAGCAGCAAAGGGCTTTCGGAGACTCCGGGGGGTTATTCAACCTACGAGCAGTACTTC. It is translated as CASSKGLSETPGGYSTYEQYF.

The DNA for the CDR3 is TGTGCCAGCAGCTTAAGTTCCAGCACAATCCACCACGAGCAGTACTTC. Translation: CASSLSSSTIHHEQYF. This chain uses TRBV7-9 with TRBJ2-7; no firm D call. The CDR3 loop spans 16 amino acids. CDR1 SEHNR and CDR2 FQNEAQ come from the germline V gene (reference sequence). Trimming removed 2 bases from V and 5 bases from J, with 19 bases in between. Together with reference TRBV7-9 and TRBJ2-7, the CDR3 gives the full variable domain: DTGVSQNPRHKITKRGQNVTFRCDPISEHNRLYWYRQTLGQGPEFLTYFQNEAQLEKSRLLSDRFSAERPKGSFSTLEIQRTEQGDSAMYLCASSLSSSTIHHEQYFGPGTRLTVT.

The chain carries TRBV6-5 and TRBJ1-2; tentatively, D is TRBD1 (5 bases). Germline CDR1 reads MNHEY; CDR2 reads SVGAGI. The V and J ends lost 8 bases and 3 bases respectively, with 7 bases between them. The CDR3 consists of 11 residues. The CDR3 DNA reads TGTGCCAGCGGCAGGGACTATGGCTACACCTTC. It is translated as CASGRDYGYTF.

The CDR3 here is CATSPGTSNEQFF. The CDR3 nucleotides are TGTGCCACCAGCCCAGGGACTAGCAATGAGCAGTTCTTC. The rearrangement links TRBV15 to TRBJ2-1; 8 nucleotides agree with TRBD2. V lost 5 bases, J lost 6 bases, and 3 bases stayed unmatched. The CDR3 is made up of 13 amino acids. From germline, CDR1 is LNHNV and CDR2 YYDKDF (reference sequence).

DNA for the CDR3: TGTGCCATCAGTATGGGGGGGAACGAGGAGACCCAGTACTTC. Amino acids: CAISMGGNEETQYF. This rearrangement joins TRBV10-3 to TRBJ2-5, with 7 bases matching TRBD2. V gave up 5 bases and J gave up 5 bases; unmatched junction bases: 8. This CDR3 region has 14 residues. Germline V gene sequence: CDR1 ENHRY, CDR2 SYGVKD.

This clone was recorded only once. CDR3 region: CASSLLGSGYTF. In DNA, the CDR3 is TGTGCCAGCAGCTTGTTAGGGTCCGGCTACACCTTC. The chain employs TRBV7-2 and TRBJ1-2, with no clear D. Between the trimmed V and J ends, which lost 3 bases and 8 bases, there was a span of 10 bases. Germline CDR1 reads SGHTA; CDR2 reads FQGNSA. The CDR3 is 12 amino acids.

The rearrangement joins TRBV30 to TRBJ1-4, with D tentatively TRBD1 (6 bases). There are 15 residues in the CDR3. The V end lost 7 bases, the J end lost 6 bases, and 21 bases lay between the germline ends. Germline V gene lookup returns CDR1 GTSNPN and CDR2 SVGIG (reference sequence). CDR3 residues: CASTGKIRVDEKLFF. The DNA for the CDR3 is TGTGCCTCAACAGGGAAGATTCGGGTTGATGAAAAACTGTTTTTT.

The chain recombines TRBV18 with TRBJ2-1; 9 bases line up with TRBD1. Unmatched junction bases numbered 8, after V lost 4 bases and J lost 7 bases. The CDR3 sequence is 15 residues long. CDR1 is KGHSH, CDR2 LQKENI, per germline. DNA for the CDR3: TGTGCCAGCTCACGGAGGGACAGGGTAGGGAATGAGCAGTTCTTC. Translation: CASSRRDRVGNEQFF.

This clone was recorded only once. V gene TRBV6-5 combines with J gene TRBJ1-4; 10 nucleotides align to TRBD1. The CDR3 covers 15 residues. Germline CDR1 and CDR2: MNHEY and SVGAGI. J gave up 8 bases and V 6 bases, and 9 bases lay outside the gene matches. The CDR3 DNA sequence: TGTGCCAGCAGATCGGCCGGGACAGGGGACGAAAAACTGTTTTTT. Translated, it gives CASRSAGTGDEKLFF.

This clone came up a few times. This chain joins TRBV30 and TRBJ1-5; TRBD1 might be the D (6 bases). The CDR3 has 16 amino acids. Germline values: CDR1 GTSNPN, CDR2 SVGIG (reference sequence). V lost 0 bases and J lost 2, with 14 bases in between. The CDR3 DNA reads TGTGCCTGGAGTGTACGGGACATCCGAGGCAATCAGCCCCAGCATTTT. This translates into CAWSVRDIRGNQPQHF. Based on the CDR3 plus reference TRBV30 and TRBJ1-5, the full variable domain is SQTIHQWPATLVQPVGSPLSLECTVEGTSNPNLYWYRQAAGRGLQLLFYSVGIGQISSEVPQNLSASRPQDRQFILSSKKLLLSDSGFYLCAWSVRDIRGNQPQHFGDGTRLSIL.

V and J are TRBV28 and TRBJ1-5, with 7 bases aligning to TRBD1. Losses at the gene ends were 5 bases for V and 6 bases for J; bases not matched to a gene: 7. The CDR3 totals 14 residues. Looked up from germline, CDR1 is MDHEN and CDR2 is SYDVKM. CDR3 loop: CASSRGGAGQPQHF. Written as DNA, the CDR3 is TGTGCCAGCAGTCGAGGGGGCGCGGGTCAGCCCCAGCATTTT. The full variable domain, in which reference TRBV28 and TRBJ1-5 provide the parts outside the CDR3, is DVKVTQSSRYLVKRTGEKVFLECVQDMDHENMFWYRQDPGLGLRLIYFSYDVKMKEKGDIPEGYSVSREKKERFSLILESASTNQTSMYLCASSRGGAGQPQHFGDGTRLSIL.

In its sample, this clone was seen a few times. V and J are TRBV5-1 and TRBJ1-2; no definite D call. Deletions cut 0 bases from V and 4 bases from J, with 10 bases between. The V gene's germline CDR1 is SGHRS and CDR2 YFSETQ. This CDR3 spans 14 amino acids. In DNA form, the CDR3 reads TGCGCCAGCAGCTTGGACGCAGTCGGCTATGGCTACACCTTC. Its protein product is CASSLDAVGYGYTF.

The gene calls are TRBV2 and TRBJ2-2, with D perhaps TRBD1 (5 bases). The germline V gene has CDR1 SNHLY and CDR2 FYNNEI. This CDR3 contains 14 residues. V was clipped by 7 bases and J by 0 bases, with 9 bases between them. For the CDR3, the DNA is TGTGCCAGCAAAAGGACACCGAACACCGGGGAGCTGTTTTTT. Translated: CASKRTPNTGELFF.

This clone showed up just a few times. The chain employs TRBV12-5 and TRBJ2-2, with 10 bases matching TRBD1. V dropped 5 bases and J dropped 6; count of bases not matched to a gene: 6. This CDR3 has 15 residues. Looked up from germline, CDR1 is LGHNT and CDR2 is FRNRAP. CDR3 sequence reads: CASGKGTGVAGELFF. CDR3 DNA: TGTGCTAGTGGTAAAGGGACAGGGGTGGCCGGGGAGCTGTTTTTT.

The DNA of the CDR3 is TGTGCCAGAAGCTCCGCCTCCAGGACAGCGAATTATAGCAATCAGCCCCAGCATTTT. Translating gives CARSSASRTANYSNQPQHF. The chain joins TRBV5-3 to TRBJ1-5; maybe TRBD1 (6 bases). TRBV5-3 is an open reading frame, and its role is uncertain. This CDR3 spans 19 amino acids. The V gene lost 3 bases and the J gene lost 0 bases, with 22 bases spanning the gap.

Written as DNA, the CDR3 is TGTGCCAGCAGCCCCCGGGCCGATACGCAGTATTTT. Translating gives CASSPRADTQYF. The J gene is TRBJ2-3, the V gene TRBV7-8; no clear D. Germline V gene sequence: CDR1 SGHVS, CDR2 FQNEAQ. The CDR3 is 12 residues long. Trimming took 5 bases from V and 6 from J, leaving 9 bases between them. Variable domain in full (rest from reference TRBV7-8 and TRBJ2-3): GAGVSQSPRYKVAKRGQDVALRCDPISGHVSLFWYQQALGQGPEFLTYFQNEAQLDKSGLPSDRFFAERPEGSVSTLKIQRTQQEDSAVYLCASSPRADTQYFGPGTRLTVL.

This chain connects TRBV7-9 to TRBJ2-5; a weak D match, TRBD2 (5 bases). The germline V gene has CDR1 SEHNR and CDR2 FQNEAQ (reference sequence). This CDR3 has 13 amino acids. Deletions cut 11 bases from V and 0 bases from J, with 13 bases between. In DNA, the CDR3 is TGTGCCTGGGGAGTCCCGTACCAAGAGACCCAGTACTTC. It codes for CAWGVPYQETQYF.

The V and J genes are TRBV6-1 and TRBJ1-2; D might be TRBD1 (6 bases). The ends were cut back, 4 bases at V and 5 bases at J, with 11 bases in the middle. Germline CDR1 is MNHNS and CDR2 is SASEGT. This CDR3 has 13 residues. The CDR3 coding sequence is TGTGCCAGCAGTGCAACAGGGATTTATGGCTACACCTTC. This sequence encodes CASSATGIYGYTF.

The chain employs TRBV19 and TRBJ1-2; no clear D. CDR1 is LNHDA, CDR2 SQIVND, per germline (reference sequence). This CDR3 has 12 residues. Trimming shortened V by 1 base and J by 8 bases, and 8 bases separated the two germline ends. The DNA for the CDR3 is TGTGCCAGTAGTATAGGGCCAGTCGGCTACACCTTC. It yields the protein CASSIGPVGYTF.

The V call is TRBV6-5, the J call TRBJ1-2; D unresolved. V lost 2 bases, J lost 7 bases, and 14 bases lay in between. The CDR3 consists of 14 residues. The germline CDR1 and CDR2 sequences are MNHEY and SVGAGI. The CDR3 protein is CASSYARSFGGYTF. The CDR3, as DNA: TGTGCCAGCAGTTACGCGCGGTCTTTTGGTGGCTACACCTTC.

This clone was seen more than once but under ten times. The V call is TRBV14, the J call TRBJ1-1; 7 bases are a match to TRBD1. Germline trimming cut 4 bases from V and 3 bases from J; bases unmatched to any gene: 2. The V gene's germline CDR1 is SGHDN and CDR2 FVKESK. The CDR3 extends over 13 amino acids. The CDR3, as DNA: TGTGCCAGCAGCCGACAGGGTTACACTGAAGCTTTCTTT. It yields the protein CASSRQGYTEAFF.

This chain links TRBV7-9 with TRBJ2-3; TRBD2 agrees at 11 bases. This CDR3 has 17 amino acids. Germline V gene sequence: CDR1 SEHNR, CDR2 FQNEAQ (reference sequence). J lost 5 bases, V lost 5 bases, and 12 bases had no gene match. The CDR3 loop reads CASSLEASGRRVDTQYF. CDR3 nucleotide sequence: TGTGCCAGCAGCCTCGAGGCTAGCGGGAGGAGGGTAGATACGCAGTATTTT.

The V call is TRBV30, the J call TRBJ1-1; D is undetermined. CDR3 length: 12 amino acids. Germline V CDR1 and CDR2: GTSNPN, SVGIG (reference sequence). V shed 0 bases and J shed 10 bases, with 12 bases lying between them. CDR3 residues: CAWSVSPLPAFF. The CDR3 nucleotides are TGTGCCTGGAGTGTAAGTCCCCTGCCAGCTTTCTTT.

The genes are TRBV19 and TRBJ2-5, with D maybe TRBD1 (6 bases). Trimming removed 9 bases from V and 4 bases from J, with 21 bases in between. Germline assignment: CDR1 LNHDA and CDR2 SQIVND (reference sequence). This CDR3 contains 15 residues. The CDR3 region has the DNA TGTGCCAGCAGACTTGGGGGCTTGGGGACAGAGACCCAGTACTTC. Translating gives CASRLGGLGTETQYF.

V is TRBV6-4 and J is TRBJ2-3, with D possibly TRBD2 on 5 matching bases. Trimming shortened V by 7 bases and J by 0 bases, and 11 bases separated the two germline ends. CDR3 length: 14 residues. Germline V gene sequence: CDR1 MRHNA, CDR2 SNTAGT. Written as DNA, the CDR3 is TGTGCCAGCAAAAGCGGACCTAGCACAGATACGCAGTATTTT. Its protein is CASKSGPSTDTQYF.

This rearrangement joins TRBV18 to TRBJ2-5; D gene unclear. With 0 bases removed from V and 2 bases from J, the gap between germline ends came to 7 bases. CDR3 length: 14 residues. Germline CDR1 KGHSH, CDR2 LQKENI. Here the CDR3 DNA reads TGTGCCAGCTCACCACCCCGCTCACAAGAGACCCAGTACTTC. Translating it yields CASSPPRSQETQYF.